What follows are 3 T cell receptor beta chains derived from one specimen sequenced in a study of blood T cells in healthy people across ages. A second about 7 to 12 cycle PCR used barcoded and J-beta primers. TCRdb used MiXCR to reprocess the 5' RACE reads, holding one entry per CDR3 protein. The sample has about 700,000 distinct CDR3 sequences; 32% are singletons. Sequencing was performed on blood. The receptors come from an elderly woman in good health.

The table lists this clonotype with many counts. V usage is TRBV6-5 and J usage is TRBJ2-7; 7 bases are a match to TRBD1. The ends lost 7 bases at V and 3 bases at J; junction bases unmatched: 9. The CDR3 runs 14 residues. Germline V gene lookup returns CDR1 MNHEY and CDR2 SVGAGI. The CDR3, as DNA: TGTGCCAGCAACAACAGGGGTTTACGCTACGAGCAGTACTTC. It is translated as CASNNRGLRYEQYF.

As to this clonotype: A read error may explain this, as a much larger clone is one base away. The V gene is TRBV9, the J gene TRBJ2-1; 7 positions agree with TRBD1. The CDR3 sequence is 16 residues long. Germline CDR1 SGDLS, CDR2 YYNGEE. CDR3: CASSPTGTASYNERFF. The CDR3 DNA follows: TGTGCCAGCAGCCCTACCGGGACAGCCTCCTACAATGAGCGGTTCTTC.

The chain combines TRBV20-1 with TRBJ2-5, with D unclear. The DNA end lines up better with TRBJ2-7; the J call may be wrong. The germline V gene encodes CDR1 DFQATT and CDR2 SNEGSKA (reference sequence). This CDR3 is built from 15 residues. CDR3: CSARDPSLSSYEQYF. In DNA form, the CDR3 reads TGCAGTGCTAGAGACCCCTCACTGAGCTCCTACGAGCAGTACTTC.